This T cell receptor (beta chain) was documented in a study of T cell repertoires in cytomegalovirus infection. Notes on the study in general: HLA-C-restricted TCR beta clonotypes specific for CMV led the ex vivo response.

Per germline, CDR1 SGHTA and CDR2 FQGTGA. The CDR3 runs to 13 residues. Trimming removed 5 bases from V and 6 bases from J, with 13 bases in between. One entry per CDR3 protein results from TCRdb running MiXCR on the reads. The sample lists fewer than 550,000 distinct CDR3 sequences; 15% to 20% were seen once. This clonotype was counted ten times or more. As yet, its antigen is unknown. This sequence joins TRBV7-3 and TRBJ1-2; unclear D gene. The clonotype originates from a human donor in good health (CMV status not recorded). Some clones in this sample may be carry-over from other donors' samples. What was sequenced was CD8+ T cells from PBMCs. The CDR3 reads CASSLSPLDGYTF. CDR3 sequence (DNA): TGTGCCAGCAGCCTATCCCCCCTCGATGGCTACACCTTC.